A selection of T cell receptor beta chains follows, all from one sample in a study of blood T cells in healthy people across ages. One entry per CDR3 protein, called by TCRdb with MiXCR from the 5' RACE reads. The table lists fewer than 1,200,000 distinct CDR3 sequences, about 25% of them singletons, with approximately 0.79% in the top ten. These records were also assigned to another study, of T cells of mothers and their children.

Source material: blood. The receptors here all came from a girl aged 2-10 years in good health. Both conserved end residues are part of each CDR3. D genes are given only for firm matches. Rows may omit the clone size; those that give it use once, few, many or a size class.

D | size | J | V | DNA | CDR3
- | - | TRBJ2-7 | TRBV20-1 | TGCAGTGCTAGGAACCGGGACTCCTACTACTACGAGCAGTACTTC | CSARNRDSYYYEQYF
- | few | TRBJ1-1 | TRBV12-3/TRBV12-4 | TGTGCCAGCAGACAGGGCGGAGGGCTAGAAGCTTTCTTT | CASRQGGGLEAFF
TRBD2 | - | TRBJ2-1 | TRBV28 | TGTGCCAGCCTTCCCATACTAGCGGGAGTAAGGAATGAGCAGTTCTTC | CASLPILAGVRNEQFF
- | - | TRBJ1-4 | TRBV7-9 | TGTGCCAGCAGCTTCGGAGCCGGGAATGAAAAACTGTTTTTT | CASSFGAGNEKLFF
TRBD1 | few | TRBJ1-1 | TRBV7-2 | TGTGCCAGCAGCCCGGGACAGAAAAACCAAGCTTTCTTT | CASSPGQKNQAFF
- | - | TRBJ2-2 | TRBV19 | TGTGCCAGTAATCGAGGGGCTAAGAACACCGGGGAGCTGTTTTTT | CASNRGAKNTGELFF
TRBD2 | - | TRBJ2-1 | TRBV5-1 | TGCGCCAGCAGCTTTATAGCGGGAGTAGTGGGCAATGAGCAGTTCTTC | CASSFIAGVVGNEQFF
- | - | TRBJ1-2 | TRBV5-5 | TGTGCCAGCAGCCAGACGGAATACTATGGATACACCTTC | CASSQTEYYGYTF
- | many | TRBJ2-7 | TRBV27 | TGTGCCAGCAGTTTAATGGGGTTAGACGAGCAGTACTTC | CASSLMGLDEQYF
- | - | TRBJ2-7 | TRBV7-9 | TGTGCCAGCAGCGAAAGGGGGGAGGGACTCTACGAGCAGTACTTC | CASSERGEGLYEQYF
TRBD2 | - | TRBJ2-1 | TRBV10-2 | TGCGCCAGCAGTGAGTCTCTAGCGGGTTTACTTAGATCCTACAATGAGCAGTTCTTC | CASSESLAGLLRSYNEQFF
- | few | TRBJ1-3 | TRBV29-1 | TGCAGCGTTGAAGTCTCCCTCTCTGGAAACACCATATATTTT | CSVEVSLSGNTIYF
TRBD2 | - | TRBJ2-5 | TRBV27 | TGTGCCAGCAGTTTCCCCGACGGGGGGGAGCGAGAGACCCAGTACTTC | CASSFPDGGERETQYF
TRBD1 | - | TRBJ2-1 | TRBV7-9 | TGTGCCAGCAGCCAAACTCTGTGGACAGGGAAGTTCTTC | CASSQTLWTGKFF
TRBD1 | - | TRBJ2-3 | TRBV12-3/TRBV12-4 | TGTGCCAGCAGTTTGACAGGGGATAATGGTTGGGGGCAGTATTTT | CASSLTGDNGWGQYF
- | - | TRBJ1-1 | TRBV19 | TGTGCCAGTAGTATAGGGGGCTTGAACACTGAAGCTTTCTTT | CASSIGGLNTEAFF
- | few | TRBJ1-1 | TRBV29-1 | TGCAGCGGCAACAGGGTTCTGAACACTGAAGCTTTCTTT | CSGNRVLNTEAFF
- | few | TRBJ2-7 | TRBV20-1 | TGCAGTGCTAGAACTCCTCTCATGGCTTTCCACTACGAGCAGTACTTC | CSARTPLMAFHYEQYF
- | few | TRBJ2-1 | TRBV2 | TGTGCCCAGGCTCCCCCTCAAGGGGGGGATGAGCAGTTCTTC | CAQAPPQGGDEQFF
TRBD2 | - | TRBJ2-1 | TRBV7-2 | TGTGCCAGCAGACCACTAGCGGGCGGGCAGTTCTTC | CASRPLAGGQFF
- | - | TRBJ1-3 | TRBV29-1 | TGCAGCGTTGCCCCGGACTCTGGAAACACCATATATTTT | CSVAPDSGNTIYF
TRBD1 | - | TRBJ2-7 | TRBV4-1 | TGCGCCAGCAGCCAAGCGACAGGGGGGTTCTACGGGCAGTACTTC | CASSQATGGFYGQYF
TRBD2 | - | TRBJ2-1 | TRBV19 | TGTGCCAGTAGTATAATCCTCCGAGCTAGCGGGATCCACAATGAGCAGTTCTTC | CASSIILRASGIHNEQFF
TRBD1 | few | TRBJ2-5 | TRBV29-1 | TGCAGCGTCGATCGGACAGGGGGTGGCGAGACCCAGTACTTC | CSVDRTGGGETQYF
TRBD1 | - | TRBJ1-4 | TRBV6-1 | TGTGCCGGCACCGTCGGGCCGACAGGGGCTAATGAAAAACTGTTTTTT | CAGTVGPTGANEKLFF
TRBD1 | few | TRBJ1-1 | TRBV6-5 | TGTGCCAGCAGTTGGGGACAGGGCGAGAGGGACACTGAAGCCTTCTTT | CASSWGQGERDTEAFF
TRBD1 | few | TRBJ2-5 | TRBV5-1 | TGCGCCAGCAGCCCGACAGGACAGGCTATGGGGCAGTACTTC | CASSPTGQAMGQYF
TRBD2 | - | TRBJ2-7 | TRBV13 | TGTGCCAGCAGCCTAATAGCGGGGGTACACTTTCCCTACTACGAGCAGTACTTC | CASSLIAGVHFPYYEQYF
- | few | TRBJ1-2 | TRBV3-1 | TGTGCCAGCAGCCAAGTAGGAGGGGCCGGCTACACCTTC | CASSQVGGAGYTF
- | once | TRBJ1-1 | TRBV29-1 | TGCAGCGTTATGCGACAGATGAACACTGAAGCTTTCTTT | CSVMRQMNTEAFF
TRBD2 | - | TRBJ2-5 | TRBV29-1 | TGCAGCGTTGTTAACGGGGGGGGTCCCTGGACCCAGTACTTC | CSVVNGGGPWTQYF
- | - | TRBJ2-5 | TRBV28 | TGTGCCAGCAGTTTCGGGAGTCGACAGGAAGAGACCCAGTACTTC | CASSFGSRQEETQYF
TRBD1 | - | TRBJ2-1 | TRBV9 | TGTGCCAGCAGCGTACTTGGGGGACAGGGGAACAATGAGCAGTTCTTC | CASSVLGGQGNNEQFF
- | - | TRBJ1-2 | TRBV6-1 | TGTGCCAGCAATGCAGGATCCATGGGGGGCGAGGGTAACTATGGCTACACCTTC | CASNAGSMGGEGNYGYTF